This TCR beta chain was recorded in a study of T-cell memory formation after mild COVID-19. CDR1 and CDR2 from the germline V gene are MNHEY and SVGAGI. The CDR3 consists of 16 residues. The V and J ends lost 4 bases and 5 bases, in that order; junction bases with no gene match: 8. TCRdb itself ran the 5' RACE reads through MiXCR, one entry per CDR3 protein. Found here are 150,000 or so distinct CDR3 sequences, 14% of them singletons; the top ten hold 13% to 15%. This clonotype was counted between two and nine times. Its antigen is still unknown. General study results and limits: Balance between CD4 and CD8 was seen in clones contracting day 15 to 85, and a CD4+ lean was seen in later expanders.

The chain carries TRBV6-5 and TRBJ2-1; 10 positions agree with TRBD1. The sample consisted of PBMCs or a T cell subset sorted from them (not recorded which). The source is an adult woman who had mild COVID-19 (a few samples of this study predate the infection). Cell type and time point are not known. CDR3 loop: CASSFAFGTGDNEQFF. DNA for the CDR3: TGTGCCAGCAGTTTCGCTTTCGGGACAGGGGACAATGAGCAGTTCTTC.